Following are 8 T cell receptor beta chains from one sample sequenced in a study of sequential checkpoint blockade in melanoma. Some clones are missing from TCRdb's copy, which holds only in-frame ones; the method was immunoSEQ multiplex PCR. The table shows around 18,000 clones, with roughly two thirds occurring only once. Treatment meaning: randomized to nivolumab then ipilimumab (arm A) or the reverse (arm B). The sequencing used CD8+ T cells sorted from blood (inferred from file names), collected from a patient given nivolumab and ipilimumab in sequence. Every receptor here comes from a human donor with melanoma.

A single count supports this clone. The chain couples TRBV10-3 to TRBJ2-5; TRBD2 agrees at 11 bases. This CDR3 spans 16 amino acids. Germline trimming cut 6 bases from V and 0 bases from J; bases unmatched to any gene: 6. The germline gives CDR1 ENHRY, CDR2 SYGVKD. CDR3 in amino acids: CAIRNPLAGDQETQYF. The CDR3 DNA follows: TGTGCCATCAGAAACCCACTAGCGGGGGACCAAGAGACCCAGTACTTC.

V and J are TRBV4-1 and TRBJ1-2; 7 positions match TRBD1. CDR3 length: 14 residues. CDR1 is MGHRA and CDR2 is YSYEKL in the germline V gene. Unmatched junction bases numbered 8, after V lost 2 bases and J lost 8 bases. This CDR3 is CASSQPLGQRGYTF. The DNA of the CDR3 is TGCGCCAGCAGCCAACCATTGGGACAGAGAGGCTACACCTTC.

This clone was picked up a small number of times. The rearrangement uses TRBV5-4 and TRBJ1-1; weak D call: TRBD1 (5 bases). This CDR3 has 15 amino acids. Germline loops: CDR1 SGHNT, CDR2 YYREEE (reference sequence). The V gene lost 3 bases and the J gene lost 0 bases, with 12 bases spanning the gap. CDR3 coding DNA: TGTGCCAGCAGCTCCCTCGACAGATTGAACACTGAAGCTTTCTTT. Protein product: CASSSLDRLNTEAFF.

V usage is TRBV18 and J usage is TRBJ2-5, with 12 bases that match TRBD2. The CDR3 covers 14 residues. V lost 8 bases to trimming and J lost 2 bases; unmatched junction nucleotides: 3. The V gene's germline CDR1 is KGHSH and CDR2 LQKENI. The CDR3 here is CASKTSGRQETQYF. As DNA, the CDR3 is TGTGCCAGCAAGACTAGCGGGAGACAAGAGACCCAGTACTTC.

The CDR3 region is CASSLGTGVSYEQYF. In DNA, the CDR3 is TGTGCCAGCAGCTTGGGGACAGGTGTCTCCTACGAGCAGTACTTC. The chain carries TRBV5-4 and TRBJ2-7; 7 nucleotides align to TRBD1. With V trimmed by 0 bases and J by 0 bases, 3 bases remained unmatched. Germline CDR1 SGHNT, CDR2 YYREEE (reference sequence). This CDR3 comprises 15 residues. Filled out from reference TRBV5-4 and TRBJ2-7, the complete variable domain reads ETGVTQSPTHLIKTRGQQVTLRCSSQSGHNTVSWYQQALGQGPQFIFQYYREEENGRGNFPPRFSGLQFPNYSSELNVNALELDDSALYLCASSLGTGVSYEQYFGPGTRLTVT.

The V gene is TRBV7-9, the J gene TRBJ2-7; TRBD2 aligns across 8 bases. Germline V gene data show CDR1 as SEHNR and CDR2 as FQNEAQ (reference sequence). Trimming cost V 3 bases and J 3 bases; bases outside gene matches: 10. CDR3 length: 16 amino acids. CDR3 sequence (DNA): TGTGCCAGCAGCTTCCACGAGAGCGGGAGTCTCTACGAGCAGTACTTC. Translated: CASSFHESGSLYEQYF. The full variable domain, its missing parts supplied by reference TRBV7-9 and TRBJ2-7, is DTGVSQNPRHKITKRGQNVTFRCDPISEHNRLYWYRQTLGQGPEFLTYFQNEAQLEKSRLLSDRFSAERPKGSFSTLEIQRTEQGDSAMYLCASSFHESGSLYEQYFGPGTRLTVT.

This chain links TRBV19 with TRBJ2-3; 7 bases are shared with TRBD1. CDR3 size: 16 residues. The trim removed 5 bases at V and 5 bases at J, leaving 13 bases unmatched. The V gene's germline CDR1 is LNHDA and CDR2 SQIVND (reference sequence). Here the CDR3 reads CASSPETGLGEDTQYF. The CDR3 region has the DNA TGTGCCAGTAGTCCTGAGACAGGGCTAGGGGAAGATACGCAGTATTTT.

This clone was seen just once. The chain has TRBV19 and TRBJ2-1, with 8 bases aligning to TRBD2. The V and J ends lost 8 bases and 9 bases, in that order; junction bases with no gene match: 9. The germline V gene encodes CDR1 LNHDA and CDR2 SQIVND (reference sequence). This CDR3 has 13 amino acids. This CDR3 reads CASAAGDSTEQFF. The CDR3 coding sequence is TGTGCCAGTGCAGCGGGAGACTCGACTGAGCAGTTCTTC.